The present TCR beta chain was sequenced within a study of blood T cells in healthy people across ages. Through a sample-barcoded 5' primer and a J-beta primer mix, a second PCR was run for roughly 6 to 11 cycles. Tagging of each cDNA molecule was performed by a template-switch adaptor with 12 random nucleotides. TCRdb reanalysed the 5' RACE reads using MiXCR and keeps one entry per CDR3 protein. This sample has roughly 640,000 distinct CDR3 sequences; 25% to 30% occur once, and the top ten carry around a sixth. There are 12 residues in the CDR3. Germline assignment: CDR1 DFQATT and CDR2 SNEGSKA (reference sequence). Study-level results: PBMCs that were unsorted prevented a conclusive naive versus antigen-experienced comparison. Unknown CMV status may confound age-related changes in expanded clones.

With respect to this clonotype: What it recognizes is unknown.

The source material was blood. The sequence was obtained from a woman older than 75 in good health. This rearrangement joins TRBV20-1 to TRBJ1-1; D is perhaps TRBD1 (5 bases). The DNA for the CDR3 is TGCAGGGGGGGACGGGGGAACACTGAAGCTTTCTTT. Protein: CRGGRGNTEAFF.